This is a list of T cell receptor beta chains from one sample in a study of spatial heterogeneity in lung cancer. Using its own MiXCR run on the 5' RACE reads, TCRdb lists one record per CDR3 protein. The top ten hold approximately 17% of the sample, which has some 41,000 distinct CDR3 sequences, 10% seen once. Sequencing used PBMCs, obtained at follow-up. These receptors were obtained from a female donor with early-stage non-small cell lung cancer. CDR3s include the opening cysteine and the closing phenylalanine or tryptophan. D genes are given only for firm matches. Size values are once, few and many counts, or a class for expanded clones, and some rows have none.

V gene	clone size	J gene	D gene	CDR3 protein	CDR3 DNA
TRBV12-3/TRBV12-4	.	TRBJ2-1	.	CASSLYQNEQFF	TGTGCCAGCAGTTTATATCAGAATGAGCAGTTCTTC
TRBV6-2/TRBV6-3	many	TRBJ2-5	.	CASSYGAGETQYF	TGTGCCAGCAGTTACGGGGCAGGCGAGACCCAGTACTTC
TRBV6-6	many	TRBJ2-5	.	CASSYSNGFQETQYF	TGTGCCAGCAGTTACTCGAACGGGTTCCAAGAGACCCAGTACTTC
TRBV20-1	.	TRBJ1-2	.	CSARDHGGRSGYGYTF	TGCAGTGCTAGAGATCACGGGGGGCGTTCGGGCTATGGCTACACCTTC
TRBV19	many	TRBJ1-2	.	CASREWGRRAQTWTNYGYTF	TGTGCCAGTAGAGAGTGGGGCCGCCGTGCTCAGACCTGGACTAACTATGGCTACACCTTC
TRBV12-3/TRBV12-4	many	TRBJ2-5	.	CASSPEETQYF	TGTGCCAGCAGTCCCGAAGAGACCCAGTACTTC
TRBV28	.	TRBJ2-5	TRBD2	CASRPPPRGGDETQYF	TGTGCCAGCAGACCCCCCCCGCGGGGGGGCGATGAGACCCAGTACTTC
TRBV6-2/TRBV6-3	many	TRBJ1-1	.	CASSFQGNTEAFF	TGTGCCAGCAGTTTTCAGGGGAACACTGAAGCTTTCTTT
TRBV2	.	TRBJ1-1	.	CASGGRVNTEAFF	TGTGCCAGCGGCGGCAGGGTGAACACTGAAGCTTTCTTT
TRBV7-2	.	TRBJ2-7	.	CASSSLGGRSPYEQYF	TGTGCCAGCAGCTCACTTGGCGGCAGGTCCCCCTACGAGCAGTACTTC
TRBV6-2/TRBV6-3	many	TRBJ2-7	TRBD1	CASSEGQGGPYEQYF	TGTGCCAGCAGCGAGGGACAGGGGGGTCCCTACGAGCAGTACTTC
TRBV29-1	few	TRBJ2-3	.	CSVENRVGDTQYF	TGCAGCGTTGAAAACAGGGTCGGCGATACGCAGTATTTT
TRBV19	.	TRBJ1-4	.	CASSIGSPKGEKLFF	TGTGCCAGTAGTATAGGAAGCCCGAAGGGTGAAAAACTGTTTTTT
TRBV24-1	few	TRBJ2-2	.	CATSGGPDSNTGELFF	TGTGCCACCAGTGGGGGCCCAGACTCGAACACCGGGGAGCTGTTTTTT
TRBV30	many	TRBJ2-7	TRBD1	CACSGQGAGEQYF	TGTGCCTGTTCGGGACAGGGGGCAGGGGAGCAGTACTTC
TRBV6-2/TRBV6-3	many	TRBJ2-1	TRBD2	CASSYSGTSGDLYNEQFF	TGTGCCAGCAGTTATTCCGGGACTAGCGGGGACCTATACAATGAGCAGTTCTTC
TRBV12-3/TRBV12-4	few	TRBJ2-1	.	CASSLTGTESSYNEQFF	TGTGCCAGCAGTTTGACCGGGACCGAAAGCTCCTACAATGAGCAGTTCTTC
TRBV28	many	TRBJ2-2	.	CASSAAGQVGELFF	TGTGCCAGCTCTGCCGCAGGGCAGGTCGGGGAGCTGTTTTTT
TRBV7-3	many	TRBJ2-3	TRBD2	CASSQGLAGGSTDTQYF	TGTGCCAGCAGCCAGGGACTAGCGGGGGGTAGCACAGATACGCAGTATTTT
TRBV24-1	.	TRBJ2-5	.	CATSDLTGYQETQYF	TGTGCCACCAGTGATTTGACAGGGTACCAAGAGACCCAGTACTTC